This TCR beta chain emerged from a study of T-cell memory formation after mild COVID-19. Study-level information: Most TCR clusters belonged to a single donor. Study-wide findings and caveats: In pre-infection memory, a portion of responding clones appeared, which suggested that cross-reactive memory joined. There was a balanced CD4/CD8 profile in clones contracting day 15 to 85, and later expanders leaned CD4+. CD4+ clones that contracted lay mainly in CM and EM; CD8+ ones lay in EMRA.

TCRdb processed the 5' RACE reads anew with MiXCR; each CDR3 protein has one entry. The table lists roughly 500,000 distinct CDR3 sequences, approximately 20% of them singletons. The germline gives CDR1 GTSNPN, CDR2 SVGIG (reference sequence). Trimming at V came to 2 bases and at J to 8 bases, leaving 10 bases not matched to a gene. The CDR3 totals 15 residues. This clonotype came up a few times. What it binds is unknown. This chain connects TRBV30 to TRBJ2-1; TRBD1 matches 9 bases. This sequence originates from an adult woman who had mild COVID-19 (a few samples of this study predate the infection). Cell type and time point are not known. Material: PBMCs or a T cell subset sorted from them (not recorded which). As DNA, the CDR3 is TGTGCCTGGAGTTTAGGGACAGGGCGAGGCGATGAGCAGTTCTTC. Its protein product is CAWSLGTGRGDEQFF.